The rows below give T cell receptor beta chains drawn from one sample of a study of blood T cell repertoires in COVID-19. Here immunoSEQ multiplex PCR was the method, and the copy in TCRdb shows in-frame clones only, minus some. The table includes roughly 100,000 clones, about 90% detected once. Sequencing input: peripheral blood. The source is a man over 45 in a cohort sampled during active COVID-19. Each CDR3 is given with its conserved first and last residue. The order of the fields is V gene, clone size, D gene, CDR3 length, J gene, CDR3 protein, CDR3 DNA. D genes are given only for firm matches. The size entry is marked missing in some rows and otherwise reads once, few, many or a size class.

v_gene: TRBV20-1; abundance: -; d_gene: -; len: 11; j_gene: TRBJ1-2; CDR3aa: CSRDSNYGYTF; CDR3nt: TGCAGCCGAGACAGCAACTATGGCTACACCTTC
v_gene: TRBV11-2; abundance: -; d_gene: TRBD2; len: 16; j_gene: TRBJ2-2; CDR3aa: CASSLLAGGLSGELFF; CDR3nt: TGTGCCAGCAGCTTACTAGCGGGGGGGCTCAGCGGGGAGCTGTTTTTT
v_gene: TRBV6-5; abundance: -; d_gene: -; len: 13; j_gene: TRBJ2-4; CDR3aa: CASSTGTGNIQYF; CDR3nt: TGTGCCAGCAGTACAGGGACGGGAAACATTCAGTACTTC
v_gene: TRBV6-5; abundance: -; d_gene: -; len: 13; j_gene: TRBJ1-2; CDR3aa: CASRGALNYGYTF; CDR3nt: TGTGCCTCACGGGGGGCCCTAAACTATGGCTACACCTTC
v_gene: TRBV19; abundance: -; d_gene: -; len: 15; j_gene: TRBJ2-5; CDR3aa: CASSIIGVGQETQYF; CDR3nt: TGTGCCAGTAGTATAATCGGGGTCGGGCAAGAGACCCAGTACTTC
v_gene: TRBV3-1/TRBV3-2; abundance: -; d_gene: TRBD1; len: 16; j_gene: TRBJ1-3; CDR3aa: CASSQEEGQGWNTIYF; CDR3nt: TGTGCCAGCAGCCAAGAAGAAGGACAGGGGTGGAACACCATATATTTT
v_gene: TRBV9; abundance: -; d_gene: -; len: 14; j_gene: TRBJ2-5; CDR3aa: CASSVVGSQGTQYF; CDR3nt: TGTGCCAGCAGCGTAGTGGGTAGCCAGGGGACCCAGTACTTC
v_gene: TRBV27; abundance: -; d_gene: -; len: 13; j_gene: TRBJ2-3; CDR3aa: CASSHDSKDTQYF; CDR3nt: TGTGCCAGCAGTCACGATAGCAAAGATACGCAGTATTTT
v_gene: TRBV20-1; abundance: -; d_gene: TRBD2; len: 14; j_gene: TRBJ2-2; CDR3aa: CSASSGAGTGELFF; CDR3nt: TGCAGTGCTAGTAGCGGGGCCGGCACCGGGGAGCTGTTTTTT
v_gene: TRBV7-2; abundance: -; d_gene: -; len: 15; j_gene: TRBJ2-1; CDR3aa: CASRTNPLSYNEQFF; CDR3nt: TGTGCCAGCAGGACAAATCCACTTTCCTACAATGAGCAGTTCTTC
v_gene: TRBV6-5; abundance: -; d_gene: -; len: 12; j_gene: TRBJ1-1; CDR3aa: CASRYSGAEAFF; CDR3nt: TGTGCCAGCCGTTATTCAGGGGCTGAAGCTTTCTTT
v_gene: TRBV27; abundance: -; d_gene: -; len: 15; j_gene: TRBJ2-2; CDR3aa: CASRPDTANTGELFF; CDR3nt: TGTGCCAGCAGACCCGACACCGCGAACACCGGGGAGCTGTTTTTT
v_gene: TRBV5-6; abundance: -; d_gene: TRBD1; len: 15; j_gene: TRBJ1-6; CDR3aa: CASSLWDRDNSPLHF; CDR3nt: TGTGCCAGCAGCTTATGGGACAGAGATAATTCACCCCTCCACTTT
v_gene: TRBV19; abundance: -; d_gene: TRBD1; len: 18; j_gene: TRBJ1-5; CDR3aa: CASSITPTGGGSNQPQHF; CDR3nt: TGTGCCAGTAGTATAACCCCAACAGGGGGCGGAAGCAATCAGCCCCAGCATTTT
v_gene: TRBV4-2; abundance: -; d_gene: -; len: 11; j_gene: TRBJ2-3; CDR3aa: CASSYSDTQYF; CDR3nt: TGTGCCAGCAGCTACTCAGATACGCAGTATTTT
v_gene: TRBV28; abundance: -; d_gene: -; len: 19; j_gene: TRBJ1-4; CDR3aa: CASSLPGHLQRSTNEKLFF; CDR3nt: TGTGCCAGCAGTTTACCGGGACACCTTCAGAGGTCAACTAATGAAAAACTGTTTTTT
v_gene: TRBV3-1/TRBV3-2; abundance: -; d_gene: -; len: 12; j_gene: TRBJ1-2; CDR3aa: CASSQSAGHYTF; CDR3nt: TGTGCCAGCAGCCAAAGTGCAGGGCACTACACCTTC
v_gene: TRBV3-1/TRBV3-2; abundance: -; d_gene: -; len: 16; j_gene: TRBJ1-1; CDR3aa: CASSQDTVRRNTEAFF; CDR3nt: TGTGCCAGCAGCCAAGATACGGTACGGAGGAACACTGAAGCTTTCTTT
v_gene: TRBV28; abundance: -; d_gene: -; len: 15; j_gene: TRBJ1-5; CDR3aa: CASSSQVDSNQPQHF; CDR3nt: TGTGCCAGCAGTTCCCAGGTGGATAGCAATCAGCCCCAGCATTTT
v_gene: TRBV2; abundance: -; d_gene: TRBD1; len: 13; j_gene: TRBJ1-1; CDR3aa: CASTGQANTEAFF; CDR3nt: TGTGCCAGCACGGGACAGGCGAACACTGAAGCTTTCTTT
v_gene: TRBV12-3/TRBV12-4; abundance: -; d_gene: -; len: 13; j_gene: TRBJ2-2; CDR3aa: CASGTLGTGELFF; CDR3nt: TGTGCCAGCGGGACACTCGGGACCGGGGAGCTGTTTTTT
v_gene: TRBV11-3; abundance: once; d_gene: -; len: 16; j_gene: TRBJ2-5; CDR3aa: CASRLRGGGRPKTQYF; CDR3nt: TGTGCCAGCCGCCTTAGGGGGGGTGGTCGTCCGAAGACCCAGTACTTC
v_gene: TRBV6-2/TRBV6-3; abundance: once; d_gene: TRBD1; len: 19; j_gene: TRBJ1-5; CDR3aa: CASSYSRDRADRSNQPQHF; CDR3nt: TGTGCCAGCAGTTACTCGAGGGACAGGGCAGATAGGAGCAATCAGCCCCAGCATTTT
v_gene: TRBV5-4; abundance: -; d_gene: -; len: 16; j_gene: TRBJ2-6; CDR3aa: CASSYRGTTGANVLTF; CDR3nt: TGTGCCAGCAGCTACAGGGGGACTACTGGGGCCAACGTCCTGACTTTC
v_gene: TRBV5-4; abundance: -; d_gene: -; len: 14; j_gene: TRBJ1-4; CDR3aa: CASSSQGGGEKLFF; CDR3nt: TGTGCCAGCAGCTCTCAGGGTGGGGGGGAAAAACTGTTTTTT
v_gene: TRBV5-1; abundance: -; d_gene: -; len: 16; j_gene: TRBJ2-3; CDR3aa: CASSPGLAFTTDTQYF; CDR3nt: TGCGCCAGCAGCCCCGGCTTAGCCTTCACTACGGATACGCAGTATTTT
v_gene: TRBV6-4; abundance: -; d_gene: -; len: 13; j_gene: TRBJ1-3; CDR3aa: CARTYFSGNTIYF; CDR3nt: TGTGCCAGAACATATTTCTCTGGAAACACCATATATTTT
v_gene: TRBV5-6; abundance: once; d_gene: -; len: 16; j_gene: TRBJ1-1; CDR3aa: CASSLGQATMNTEAFF; CDR3nt: TGTGCCAGCAGCTTGGGACAGGCTACTATGAACACTGAAGCTTTCTTT
v_gene: TRBV9; abundance: -; d_gene: TRBD2; len: 15; j_gene: TRBJ2-1; CDR3aa: CASTPTSGGRNEQFF; CDR3nt: TGTGCCAGCACTCCGACTAGCGGGGGACGCAATGAGCAGTTCTTC
v_gene: TRBV19; abundance: -; d_gene: -; len: 15; j_gene: TRBJ1-6; CDR3aa: CASSIDSGYSSPLHF; CDR3nt: TGTGCCAGTAGTATAGATTCGGGGTATTCGTCACCCCTCCACTTT
v_gene: TRBV7-9; abundance: -; d_gene: -; len: 12; j_gene: TRBJ2-5; CDR3aa: CASSLAYGTQYF; CDR3nt: TGTGCCAGCAGCTTAGCGTACGGGACCCAGTACTTC
v_gene: TRBV6-5; abundance: -; d_gene: -; len: 15; j_gene: TRBJ1-3; CDR3aa: CASSSDSLSGNTIYF; CDR3nt: TGTGCCAGCAGTTCAGACAGCCTCTCTGGAAACACCATATATTTT
v_gene: TRBV28; abundance: -; d_gene: -; len: 15; j_gene: TRBJ2-3; CDR3aa: CASSSPQGETDTQYF; CDR3nt: TGTGCCAGCAGTTCCCCACAGGGAGAGACAGATACGCAGTATTTT
v_gene: TRBV7-9; abundance: -; d_gene: TRBD2; len: 13; j_gene: TRBJ2-1; CDR3aa: CASSYSGGAYQFF; CDR3nt: TGTGCCAGCAGCTATAGCGGGGGGGCCTACCAGTTCTTC
v_gene: TRBV4-1; abundance: -; d_gene: -; len: 15; j_gene: TRBJ2-2; CDR3aa: CASSPIEAAIGELFF; CDR3nt: TGCGCCAGCAGCCCCATAGAAGCCGCGATCGGGGAGCTGTTTTTT
v_gene: TRBV6-1; abundance: -; d_gene: -; len: 14; j_gene: TRBJ1-2; CDR3aa: CASSDTGLGGGYTF; CDR3nt: TGTGCCAGCAGTGATACGGGATTAGGGGGTGGCTACACCTTC
v_gene: TRBV7-6; abundance: few; d_gene: TRBD1; len: 17; j_gene: TRBJ2-1; CDR3aa: CASSLNRGTGKYNEQFF; CDR3nt: TGTGCCAGCAGCTTAAACCGCGGGACAGGAAAGTACAATGAGCAGTTCTTC
v_gene: TRBV5-1; abundance: -; d_gene: -; len: 14; j_gene: TRBJ1-4; CDR3aa: CASSLAGTNEKLFF; CDR3nt: TGCGCCAGCAGCTTGGCGGGGACTAATGAAAAACTGTTTTTT
v_gene: TRBV5-4; abundance: -; d_gene: TRBD2; len: 15; j_gene: TRBJ2-5; CDR3aa: CASSFGTSRQETQYF; CDR3nt: TGTGCCAGCAGCTTTGGGACTAGTCGGCAAGAGACCCAGTACTTC
v_gene: TRBV18; abundance: -; d_gene: -; len: 14; j_gene: TRBJ2-7; CDR3aa: CASSPGLLSYEQYF; CDR3nt: TGTGCCAGCTCACCGGGACTGTTGTCCTACGAGCAGTACTTC
v_gene: TRBV3-1/TRBV3-2; abundance: -; d_gene: -; len: 14; j_gene: TRBJ2-3; CDR3aa: CASSQDTGSDTQYF; CDR3nt: TGTGCCAGCAGCCAAGATACAGGATCAGATACGCAGTATTTT
v_gene: TRBV18; abundance: -; d_gene: -; len: 13; j_gene: TRBJ1-6; CDR3aa: CASSLGVDSPLHF; CDR3nt: TGTGCCAGCTCACTCGGGGTAGACTCACCCCTCCACTTT
v_gene: TRBV5-5; abundance: -; d_gene: TRBD2; len: 17; j_gene: TRBJ2-2; CDR3aa: CASSLLLAGANTGELFF; CDR3nt: TGTGCCAGCAGCTTGTTACTAGCGGGGGCGAACACCGGGGAGCTGTTTTTT